This T cell receptor beta chain was retrieved from a study of control samples from healthy donors and cancer patients. Clones were sequenced by immunoSEQ multiplex PCR, and TCRdb holds only the in-frame ones, with some missing. The table includes 400,000 to 500,000 clones, roughly 90% detected once. Material for sequencing was PBMCs. The clonotype comes from a man aged 35 to 55 with head and neck cancer.

The CDR3 is CASSVRATLTDTQYF. DNA of the CDR3: TGTGCCAGCAGCGTTCGCGCAACCCTCACAGATACGCAGTATTTT. This chain links TRBV11-2 with TRBJ2-3; D remains unclear. Germline V lookup: CDR1 SGHAT, CDR2 FQNNGV. Trimming shortened V by 5 bases and J by 2 bases, and 14 bases separated the two germline ends. The CDR3 is 15 residues long.